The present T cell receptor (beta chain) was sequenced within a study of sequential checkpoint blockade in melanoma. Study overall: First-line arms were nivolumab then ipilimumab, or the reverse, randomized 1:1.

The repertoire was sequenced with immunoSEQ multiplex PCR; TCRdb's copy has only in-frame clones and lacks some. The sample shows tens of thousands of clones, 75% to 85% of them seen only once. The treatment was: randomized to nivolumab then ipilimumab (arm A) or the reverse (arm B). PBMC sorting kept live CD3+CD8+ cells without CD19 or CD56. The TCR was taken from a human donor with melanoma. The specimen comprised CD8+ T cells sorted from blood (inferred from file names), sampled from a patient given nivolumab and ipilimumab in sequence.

CDR3 region: CASSYGTSFGEQYF. For the CDR3, the DNA is TGTGCCAGCAGCTATGGGACTAGCTTCGGCGAGCAGTACTTC. V is TRBV5-5 and J is TRBJ2-7; 9 bases are shared with TRBD2. Per the germline V gene, CDR1 is SGHKS and CDR2 is YYEKEE (reference sequence). J gave up 6 bases and V 3 bases, and 7 bases lay outside the gene matches. The length of the CDR3 is 14 residues. Using reference TRBV5-5 and TRBJ2-7 for the parts outside the CDR3, the full variable domain is DAGVTQSPTHLIKTRGQQVTLRCSPISGHKSVSWYQQVLGQGPQFIFQYYEKEERGRGNFPDRFSARQFPNYSSELNVNALLLGDSALYLCASSYGTSFGEQYFGPGTRLTVT.